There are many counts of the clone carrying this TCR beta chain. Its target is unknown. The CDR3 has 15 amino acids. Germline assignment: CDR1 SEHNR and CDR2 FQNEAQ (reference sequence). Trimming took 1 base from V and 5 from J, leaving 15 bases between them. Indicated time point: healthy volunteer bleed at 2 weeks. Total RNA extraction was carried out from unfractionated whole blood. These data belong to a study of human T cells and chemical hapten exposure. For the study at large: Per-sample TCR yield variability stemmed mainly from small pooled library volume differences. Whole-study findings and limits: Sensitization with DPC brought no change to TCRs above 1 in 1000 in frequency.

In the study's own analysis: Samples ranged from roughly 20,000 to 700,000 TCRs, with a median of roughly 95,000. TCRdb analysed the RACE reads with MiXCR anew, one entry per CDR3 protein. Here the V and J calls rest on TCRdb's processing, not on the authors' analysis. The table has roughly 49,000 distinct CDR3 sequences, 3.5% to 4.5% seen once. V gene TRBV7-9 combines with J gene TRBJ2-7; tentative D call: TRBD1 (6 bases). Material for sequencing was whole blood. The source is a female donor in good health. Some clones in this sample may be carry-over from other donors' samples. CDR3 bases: TGTGCCAGCAGCTTAGGGTTCGCAGGGGAGCACGAGCAGTACTTC. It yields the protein CASSLGFAGEHEQYF.